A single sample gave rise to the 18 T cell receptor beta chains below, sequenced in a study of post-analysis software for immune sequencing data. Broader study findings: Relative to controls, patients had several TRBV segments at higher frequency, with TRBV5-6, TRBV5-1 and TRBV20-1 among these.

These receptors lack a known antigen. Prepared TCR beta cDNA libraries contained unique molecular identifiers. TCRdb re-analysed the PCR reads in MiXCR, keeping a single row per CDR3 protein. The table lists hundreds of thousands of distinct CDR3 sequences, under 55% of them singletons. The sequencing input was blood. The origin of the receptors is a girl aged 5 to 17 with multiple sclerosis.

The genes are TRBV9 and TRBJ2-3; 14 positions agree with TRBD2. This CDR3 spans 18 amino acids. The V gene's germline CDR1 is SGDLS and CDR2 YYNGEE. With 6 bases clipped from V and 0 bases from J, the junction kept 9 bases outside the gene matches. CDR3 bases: TGTGCCAGCACCCGAGGGACTAGCGGGGGCCCTAGCACAGATACGCAGTATTTT. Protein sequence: CASTRGTSGGPSTDTQYF.

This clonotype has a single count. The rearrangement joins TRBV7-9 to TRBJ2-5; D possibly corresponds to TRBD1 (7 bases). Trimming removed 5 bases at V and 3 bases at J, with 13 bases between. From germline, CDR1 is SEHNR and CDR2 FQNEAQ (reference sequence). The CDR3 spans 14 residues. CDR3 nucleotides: TGTGCCAGCAGCCCCGGCAGGGGGGAAGAGACCCAGTACTTC. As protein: CASSPGRGEETQYF.

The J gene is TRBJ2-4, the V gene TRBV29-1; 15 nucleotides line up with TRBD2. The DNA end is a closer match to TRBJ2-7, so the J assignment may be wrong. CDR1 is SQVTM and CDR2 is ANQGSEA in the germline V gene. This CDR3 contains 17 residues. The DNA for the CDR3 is TGCAGGGCCCAGCGGACTAGCGGGAGGGCCAGAGGATGCGAGCAGTACTTC. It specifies CRAQRTSGRARGCEQYF.

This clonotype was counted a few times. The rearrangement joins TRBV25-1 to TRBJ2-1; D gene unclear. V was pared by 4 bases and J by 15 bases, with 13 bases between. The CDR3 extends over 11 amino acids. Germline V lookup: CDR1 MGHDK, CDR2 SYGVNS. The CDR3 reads CASSARIIGFF. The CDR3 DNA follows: TGTGCCAGCAGTGCCCGCATAATAGGGTTCTTC. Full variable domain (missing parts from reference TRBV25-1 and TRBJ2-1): EADIYQTPRYLVIGTGKKITLECSQTMGHDKMYWYQQDPGMELHLIHYSYGVNSTEKGDLSSESTVSRIRTEHFPLTLESARPSHTSQYLCASSARIIGFFGPGTRLTVL.

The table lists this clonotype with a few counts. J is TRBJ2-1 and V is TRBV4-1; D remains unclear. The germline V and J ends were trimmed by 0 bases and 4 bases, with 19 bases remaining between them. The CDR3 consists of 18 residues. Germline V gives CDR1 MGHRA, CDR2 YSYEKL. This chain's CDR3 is CASSQEPEPTLPYNEQFF. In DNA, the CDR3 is TGCGCCAGCAGCCAAGAGCCGGAACCCACTCTTCCTTACAATGAGCAGTTCTTC.

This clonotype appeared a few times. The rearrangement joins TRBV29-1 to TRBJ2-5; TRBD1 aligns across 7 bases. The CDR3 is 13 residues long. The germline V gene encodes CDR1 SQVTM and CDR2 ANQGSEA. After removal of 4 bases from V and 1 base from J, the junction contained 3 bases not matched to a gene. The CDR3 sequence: CSVGYRGQETQYF. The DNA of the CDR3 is TGCAGCGTTGGCTACAGGGGCCAAGAGACCCAGTACTTC.

CDR3 amino acids: CASSLDRGGYYGYTF. The CDR3 DNA sequence: TGTGCCAGCAGTTTAGATCGAGGGGGCTATTATGGCTACACCTTC. This chain joins TRBV12-3 or TRBV12-4 and TRBJ1-2, with TRBD1 identical over 7 bases. The CDR3 length is 15 residues. V was clipped by 1 base and J by 5 bases; unmatched bases: 7.

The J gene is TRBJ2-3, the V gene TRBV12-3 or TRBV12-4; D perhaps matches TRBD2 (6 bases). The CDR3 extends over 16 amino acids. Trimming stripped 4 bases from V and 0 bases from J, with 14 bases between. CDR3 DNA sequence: TGTGCCAGCAGTTCGGGAGTAGGAGGGAGCACAGATACGCAGTATTTT. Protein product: CASSSGVGGSTDTQYF.

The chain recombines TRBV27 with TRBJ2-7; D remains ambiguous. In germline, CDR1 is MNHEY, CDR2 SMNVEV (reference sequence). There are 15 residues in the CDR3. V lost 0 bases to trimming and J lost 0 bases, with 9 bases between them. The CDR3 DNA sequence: TGTGCCAGCAGTTTATCAGCAGGCTTCTCCTACGAGCAGTACTTC. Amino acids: CASSLSAGFSYEQYF.

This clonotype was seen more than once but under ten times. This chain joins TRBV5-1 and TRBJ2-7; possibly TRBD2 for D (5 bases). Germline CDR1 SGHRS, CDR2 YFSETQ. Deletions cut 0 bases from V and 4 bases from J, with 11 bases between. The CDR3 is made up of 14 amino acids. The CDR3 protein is CASSLGIGVYEQYF. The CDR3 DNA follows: TGCGCCAGCAGCTTGGGGATCGGGGTATACGAGCAGTACTTC.

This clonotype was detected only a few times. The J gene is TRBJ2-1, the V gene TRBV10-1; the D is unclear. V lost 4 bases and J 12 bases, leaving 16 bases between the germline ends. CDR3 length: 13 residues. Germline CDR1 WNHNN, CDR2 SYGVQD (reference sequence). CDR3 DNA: TGCGCCAGCAGTGGAGTAGAAGGGCTTGGGCAGTTCTTC. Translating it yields CASSGVEGLGQFF.

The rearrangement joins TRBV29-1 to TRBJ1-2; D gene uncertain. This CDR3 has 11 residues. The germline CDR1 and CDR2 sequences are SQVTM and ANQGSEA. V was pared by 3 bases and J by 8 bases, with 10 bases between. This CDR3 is CSVESRRGYTF. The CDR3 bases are TGCAGCGTTGAGTCCAGACGAGGCTACACCTTC.

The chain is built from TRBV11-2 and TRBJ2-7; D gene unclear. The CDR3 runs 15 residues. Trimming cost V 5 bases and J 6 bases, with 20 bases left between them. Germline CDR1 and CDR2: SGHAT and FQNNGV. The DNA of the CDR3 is TGTGCCAGCAGCCATCCTGCTAGGGATCCCTGCGAGCAGTACTTC. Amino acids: CASSHPARDPCEQYF.

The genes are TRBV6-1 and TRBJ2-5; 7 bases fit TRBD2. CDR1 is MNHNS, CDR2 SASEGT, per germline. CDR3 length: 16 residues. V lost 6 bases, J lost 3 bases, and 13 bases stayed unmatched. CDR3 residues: CASRKPGRIIEETQYF. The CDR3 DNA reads TGTGCCAGCAGGAAGCCCGGGAGGATCATAGAAGAGACCCAGTACTTC.

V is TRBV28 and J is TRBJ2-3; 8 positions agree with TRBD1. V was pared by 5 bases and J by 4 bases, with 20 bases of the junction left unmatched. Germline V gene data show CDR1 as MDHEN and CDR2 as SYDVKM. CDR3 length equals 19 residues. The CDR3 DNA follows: TGTGCCAGCAGTCCGCGCGTAATCTTCAGGGGGCTTGGCGCAGATACGCAGTATTTT. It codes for CASSPRVIFRGLGADTQYF.

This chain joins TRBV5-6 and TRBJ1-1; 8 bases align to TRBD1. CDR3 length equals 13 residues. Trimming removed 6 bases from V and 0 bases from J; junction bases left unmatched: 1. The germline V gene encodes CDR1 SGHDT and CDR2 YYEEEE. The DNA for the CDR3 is TGTGCCAGCAACAGGGGGATGAACACTGAAGCTTTCTTT. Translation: CASNRGMNTEAFF.

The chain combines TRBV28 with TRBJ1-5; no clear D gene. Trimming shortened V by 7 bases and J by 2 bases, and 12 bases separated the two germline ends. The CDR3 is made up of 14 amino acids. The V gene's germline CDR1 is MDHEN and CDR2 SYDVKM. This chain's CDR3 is CASTPSNGNQPQHF. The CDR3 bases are TGTGCCAGCACCCCGAGTAATGGCAATCAGCCCCAGCATTTT.

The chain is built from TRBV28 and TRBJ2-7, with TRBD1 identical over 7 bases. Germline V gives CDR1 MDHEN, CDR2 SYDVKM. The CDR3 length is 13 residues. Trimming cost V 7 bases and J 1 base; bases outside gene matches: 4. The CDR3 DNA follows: TGTGCCAGCAAGCTACAGGGGTCCTACGAGCAGTACTTC. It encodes CASKLQGSYEQYF.